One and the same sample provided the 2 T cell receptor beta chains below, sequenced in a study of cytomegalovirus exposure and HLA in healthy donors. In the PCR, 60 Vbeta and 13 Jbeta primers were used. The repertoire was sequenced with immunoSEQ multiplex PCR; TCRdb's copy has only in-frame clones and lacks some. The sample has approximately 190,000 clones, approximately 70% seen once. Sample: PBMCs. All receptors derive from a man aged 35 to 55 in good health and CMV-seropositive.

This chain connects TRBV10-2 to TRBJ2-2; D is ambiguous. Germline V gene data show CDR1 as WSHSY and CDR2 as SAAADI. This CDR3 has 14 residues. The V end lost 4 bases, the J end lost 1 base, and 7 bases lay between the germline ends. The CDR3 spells CASSVSRNTGELFF. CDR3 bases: TGCGCCAGCAGTGTTAGCAGGAACACCGGGGAGCTGTTTTTT.

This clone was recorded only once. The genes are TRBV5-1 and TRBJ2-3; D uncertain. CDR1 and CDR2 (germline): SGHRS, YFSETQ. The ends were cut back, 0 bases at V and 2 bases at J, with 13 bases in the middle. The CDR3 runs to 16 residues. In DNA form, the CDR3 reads TGCGCCAGCAGCTTGGAAGGTAGCCGAAACACAGATACGCAGTATTTT. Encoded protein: CASSLEGSRNTDTQYF. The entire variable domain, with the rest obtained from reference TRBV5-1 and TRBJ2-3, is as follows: KAGVTQTPRYLIKTRGQQVTLSCSPISGHRSVSWYQQTPGQGLQFLFEYFSETQRNKGNFPGRFSGRQFSNSRSEMNVSTLELGDSALYLCASSLEGSRNTDTQYFGPGTRLTVL.